The present entry profiles one T cell receptor (beta chain) with its context. There are a few counts of this clone. Its specific antigen is unknown. Base qualities are missing; no much larger clone stands one base away. The method was the immunoSEQ multiplex PCR assay. TCRdb provides this immuneACCESS table in a form limited to in-frame rearrangements. Some clones are lacking; in checked studies, under half of them reflect an unresolved V gene, and why the rest are absent is not known. Here the sample has about 15,000 clones; 80% to 90% occur a single time. The ten biggest clones cover about 12% of the sample. The CDR3, from cysteine to phenylalanine, totals 16 residues. The read is trimmed to its CDR3 DNA, 48 bases read in frame from base 1. In the germline V gene, CDR1 corresponds to SGHRS and CDR2 to YFSETQ. Relative to germline, V is missing 7 bases and J is missing 1 base, with 7 bases of the junction outside any gene match.

The sample originates from a study of technical replicates of blood from a handful of donors (dated by TCRdb to 2016 to 2017). The chain uses TRBV5-1 and TRBJ2-2, with 10 junctional bases fitting TRBD2. The receptor was derived from a human donor in good health. Specimen: PBMCs. The base sequence is TGCGCCAGCTGCGAAGGGACTAGCGTGAACACCGGGGAGCTGTTTTTT. The resulting protein is CASCEGTSVNTGELFF. The entire variable domain, with the stretches around the CDR3 drawn from the reference TRBV5-1 and TRBJ2-2 proteins, is KAGVTQTPRYLIKTRGQQVTLSCSPISGHRSVSWYQQTPGQGLQFLFEYFSETQRNKGNFPGRFSGRQFSNSRSEMNVSTLELGDSALYLCASCEGTSVNTGELFFGEGSRLTVL.